The 13 T cell receptor beta chains below were found in one sample sequenced in a study of blood T cell repertoires in COVID-19. Measured with immunoSEQ multiplex PCR; TCRdb has only the in-frame clones, and not every one. The table shows 400,000 to 550,000 clones, with around nine tenths occurring only once. What was sequenced was PBMCs or T cells enriched from blood (not recorded which). All receptors derive from a woman aged 18-29 years with acute COVID-19.

The CDR3: CASSLVGLAPRNEQFF. The CDR3 coding sequence is TGTGCCAGCAGCCTAGTTGGACTAGCCCCGAGGAATGAGCAGTTCTTC. This chain connects TRBV7-2 to TRBJ2-1; 8 bases align to TRBD2. This CDR3 comprises 16 residues. CDR1 and CDR2 (germline): SGHTA, FQGNSA. The V and J ends lost 5 bases and 7 bases, in that order; junction bases with no gene match: 13.

The chain uses TRBV2 and TRBJ1-5, with 7 bases that match TRBD1. V gave up 6 bases and J gave up 5 bases; unmatched junction bases: 7. From germline, CDR1 is SNHLY and CDR2 FYNNEI. The CDR3 covers 14 residues. The CDR3, as DNA: TGTGCCAGCAGATTTCGACAGGGAGATCAGCCCCAGCATTTT. It codes for CASRFRQGDQPQHF.

V usage is TRBV19 and J usage is TRBJ2-1; 7 bases are shared with TRBD1. V dropped 3 bases and J dropped 5; count of bases not matched to a gene: 16. Germline CDR1 LNHDA, CDR2 SQIVND (reference sequence). The CDR3 is made up of 18 amino acids. CDR3 sequence: CASSMILRGPGPDNEQFF. Here the CDR3 DNA reads TGTGCCAGTAGTATGATTCTAAGGGGGCCCGGCCCTGACAATGAGCAGTTCTTC.

The chain uses TRBV12-3 or TRBV12-4 and TRBJ2-7; D possibly corresponds to TRBD1 (6 bases). The CDR3 covers 13 residues. V was cut by 6 bases and J by 6 bases, with 15 bases left in between. The CDR3 reads CASSPMGALEQYF. DNA of the CDR3: TGTGCCAGCAGCCCCATGGGGGCCCTCGAGCAGTACTTC.

The V and J genes are TRBV11-2 and TRBJ2-2; D call uncertain. The CDR3 has 15 amino acids. CDR1 SGHAT and CDR2 FQNNGV come from the germline V gene. V was cut by 2 bases and J by 1 base, with 8 bases left in between. CDR3 residues: CASSLNVENTGELFF. DNA for the CDR3: TGTGCCAGCAGCTTAAACGTAGAGAACACCGGGGAGCTGTTTTTT. Looking up the rest from reference TRBV11-2 and TRBJ2-2 gives the full variable domain: EAGVAQSPRYKIIEKRQSVAFWCNPISGHATLYWYQQILGQGPKLLIQFQNNGVVDDSQLPKDRFSAERLKGVDSTLKIQPAKLEDSAVYLCASSLNVENTGELFFGEGSRLTVL.

The gene calls are TRBV14 and TRBJ1-6; D call uncertain. From germline, CDR1 is SGHDN and CDR2 FVKESK. This CDR3 has 14 amino acids. The ends were cut back, 5 bases at V and 11 bases at J, with 16 bases in the middle. As DNA, the CDR3 is TGTGCCAGCAGCAATCGTCCGGGAGGGCCACCCCTCCACTTT. Its protein is CASSNRPGGPPLHF.

A single count supports this clone. This chain connects TRBV6-2 or TRBV6-3 to TRBJ2-7, with 10 bases identical to TRBD2. Per the germline V gene, CDR1 is MNHEY and CDR2 is SVGEGT. V shed 3 bases, J shed 2 bases, and the junction held 4 bases outside the gene matches. The CDR3 totals 15 residues. The DNA for the CDR3 is TGTGCCAGCAGTTATCTGAGCGGGGGGGCCTACGAGCAGTACTTC. It translates to CASSYLSGGAYEQYF.

The chain combines TRBV7-8 with TRBJ2-2; D possibly corresponds to TRBD2 (5 bases). Germline V lookup: CDR1 SGHVS, CDR2 FQNEAQ. CDR3 size: 15 residues. V was pared by 4 bases and J by 6 bases, with 15 bases between. This chain's CDR3 is CASSYYISGSGELFF. The CDR3 DNA sequence: TGTGCCAGCAGCTATTATATATCGGGGTCCGGGGAGCTGTTTTTT.

V usage is TRBV6-1 and J usage is TRBJ1-1; D remains ambiguous. This CDR3 spans 11 amino acids. V lost 1 base and J lost 10, with 7 bases in between. The germline CDR1 and CDR2 sequences are MNHNS and SASEGT. This CDR3 reads CASSEGSLAFF. CDR3 DNA sequence: TGTGCCAGCAGTGAAGGTTCGTTAGCTTTCTTT.

The CDR3 sequence is CASSLESGTGYHEQFF. The CDR3 DNA follows: TGTGCCAGCAGCTTAGAGTCCGGGACAGGGTACCATGAGCAGTTCTTC. V gene TRBV11-2 combines with J gene TRBJ2-1; 9 bases fit TRBD1. Germline lookup yields CDR1 SGHAT and CDR2 FQNNGV. J gave up 8 bases and V 0 bases, and 8 bases lay outside the gene matches. This CDR3 has 16 residues.

V gene TRBV28 combines with J gene TRBJ2-7; TRBD2 matches 8 bases. The CDR3 covers 14 residues. CDR1 MDHEN and CDR2 SYDVKM come from the germline V gene. V lost 6 bases to trimming and J lost 3 bases; unmatched junction nucleotides: 7. CDR3 residues: CASSPGLGDYEQYF. The CDR3 nucleotides read TGTGCCAGCAGCCCGGGACTAGGAGACTACGAGCAGTACTTC.

The chain combines TRBV25-1 with TRBJ1-2; a possible D gene is TRBD1 (5 bases). This CDR3 is built from 16 residues. Germline V gene data show CDR1 as MGHDK and CDR2 as SYGVNS. V dropped 1 base and J dropped 7 bases, with 19 bases sitting between them. CDR3 in amino acids: CASSEFHLTAGGGYTF. The CDR3 DNA is TGTGCCAGCAGTGAATTCCACTTGACAGCGGGAGGTGGCTACACCTTC.

V usage is TRBV4-2 and J usage is TRBJ2-1; 11 nucleotides align to TRBD2. Germline CDR1 and CDR2: LGHNA and YNFKEQ. J was trimmed by 8 bases and V by 4 bases; bases with no gene match: 7. The CDR3 totals 15 residues. Written as DNA, the CDR3 is TGTGCCAGCAGCCGCGGTAGCGGGGGGGCCGATGAGCAGTTCTTC. It yields the protein CASSRGSGGADEQFF.